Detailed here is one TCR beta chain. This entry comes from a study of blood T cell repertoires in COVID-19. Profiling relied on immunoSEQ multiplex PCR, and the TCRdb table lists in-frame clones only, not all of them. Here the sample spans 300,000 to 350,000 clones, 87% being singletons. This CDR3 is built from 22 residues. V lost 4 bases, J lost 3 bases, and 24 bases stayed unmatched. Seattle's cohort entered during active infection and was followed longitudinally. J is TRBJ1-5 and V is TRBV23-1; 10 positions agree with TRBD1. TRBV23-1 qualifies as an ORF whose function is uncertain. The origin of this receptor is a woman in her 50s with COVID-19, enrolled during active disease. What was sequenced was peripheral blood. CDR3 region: CASSLVDRGSVFSRANNQPQHF. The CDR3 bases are TGCGCCAGCAGTCTAGTGGACAGGGGGTCTGTGTTCTCAAGGGCTAACAATCAGCCCCAGCATTTT.